The 27 T cell receptor beta chains in this list originate from one sample, sequenced in a study of OX40 agonist ivuxolimab in advanced cancers. The library was generated by the immunoSEQ multiplex PCR assay. Here the immuneACCESS table is served through TCRdb, limited to in-frame sequences with V and J called. Missing clones are a known gap in these copies; in checked studies unresolved V genes cover under half, and the rest lacks a known reason. The sample table records approximately 25,000 clones; approximately 80% of these occur just once. The top ten clones comprise about 17% of the sample. This specimen consisted of CD4+ or CD8+ T cells sorted from blood, obtained in a trial of the OX40 agonist ivuxolimab. The receptors stem from an adult with an advanced solid tumor such as melanoma, head and neck, liver or kidney cancer.

This chain connects TRBV7-9 to TRBJ2-1; 10 bases line up with TRBD2. The J segment lost 8 bases and the V segment lost 0 bases, leaving 7 bases of the junction unmatched. Germline V CDR1 and CDR2: SEHNR, FQNEAQ (reference sequence). This CDR3 has 16 residues. The CDR3 DNA sequence: TGTGCCAGCAGCTTAGCCGGAGCGGGGGGGCGTCATGAGCAGTTCTTC. This gives the protein CASSLAGAGGRHEQFF.

The rearrangement links TRBV11-3 to TRBJ2-7; 8 nucleotides agree with TRBD2. CDR3 length equals 17 residues. V lost 4 bases and J lost 5; bases outside the gene matches: 16. From germline, CDR1 is SGHNT and CDR2 YENEEA. CDR3 protein: CASSSRIAGSPPNEQYF. CDR3 nucleotide sequence: TGTGCCAGCAGCTCCCGAATAGCGGGGAGTCCCCCGAACGAGCAGTACTTC.

V usage is TRBV9 and J usage is TRBJ1-3; the match to TRBD1 covers 9 bases. This CDR3 spans 16 amino acids. Germline loops: CDR1 SGDLS, CDR2 YYNGEE. J gave up 0 bases and V 6 bases, and 7 bases lay outside the gene matches. CDR3 DNA: TGTGCCAGCAAGGAGGGGGACAGGGACTCTGGAAACACCATATATTTT. Encoded protein: CASKEGDRDSGNTIYF.

The chain couples TRBV5-6 to TRBJ1-1; TRBD1 matches at 7 bases. The germline gives CDR1 SGHDT, CDR2 YYEEEE. V trimming: 5 bases; J trimming: 1 base; junction bases outside the gene matches: 8. CDR3 length: 15 amino acids. The CDR3 is CASSLGDRENTEAFF. CDR3 DNA sequence: TGTGCCAGCAGTCTAGGGGACAGAGAGAACACTGAAGCTTTCTTT. The variable domain in full, completed from reference TRBV5-6 and TRBJ1-1, reads DAGVTQSPTHLIKTRGQQVTLRCSPKSGHDTVSWYQQALGQGPQFIFQYYEEEERQRGNFPDRFSGHQFPNYSSELNVNALLLGDSALYLCASSLGDRENTEAFFGQGTRLTVV.

The table lists this clone with many counts. CDR3: CASSVGETWGTEAFF. As DNA, the CDR3 is TGTGCCAGCAGCGTCGGGGAGACCTGGGGCACTGAAGCTTTCTTT. The chain joins TRBV9 to TRBJ1-1; unclear D gene. V shed 2 bases and J shed 4 bases, with 15 bases lying between them. The CDR3 is 15 amino acids. Germline CDR1 reads SGDLS; CDR2 reads YYNGEE.

The genes are TRBV6-1 and TRBJ1-1; no firm D call. Deletions cut 6 bases from V and 4 bases from J, with 15 bases between. Germline CDR1 reads MNHNS; CDR2 reads SASEGT. This CDR3 is 14 amino acids long. CDR3 sequence: CASRLNWRGTEAFF. In DNA form, the CDR3 reads TGTGCCAGCAGGTTGAACTGGCGGGGCACTGAAGCTTTCTTT.

The J gene is TRBJ2-7, the V gene TRBV27, with D unclear. The CDR3 is 15 residues long. Germline values: CDR1 MNHEY, CDR2 SMNVEV (reference sequence). V lost 4 bases to trimming and J lost 6 bases, with 19 bases between them. The CDR3 coding sequence is TGTGCCAGCAGTTCACCTTTACTCAAGGGTGGCGAGCAGTACTTC. Its protein product is CASSSPLLKGGEQYF.

This clone was counted between two and nine times. The rearrangement uses TRBV5-1 and TRBJ2-5; D unresolved. The CDR3 has 13 residues. Germline values: CDR1 SGHRS, CDR2 YFSETQ. The V and J ends lost 6 bases and 2 bases respectively, with 11 bases between them. The CDR3: CASMGMGQETQYF. The CDR3, as DNA: TGCGCCAGCATGGGTATGGGGCAAGAGACCCAGTACTTC.

The rearrangement joins TRBV5-1 to TRBJ2-1, with a weak D call TRBD1 (5 bases). V shed 5 bases and J shed 4 bases, with 13 bases lying between them. CDR1 is SGHRS and CDR2 is YFSETQ in the germline V gene. The CDR3 consists of 14 residues. The CDR3 nucleotides read TGCGCCAGCAGGCCAGACAGATCGTACAATGAGCAGTTCTTC. This translates into CASRPDRSYNEQFF.

V gene TRBV4-1 combines with J gene TRBJ2-5; D may be TRBD1 (5 bases). The CDR3 covers 16 residues. With 1 base removed from V and 4 bases from J, the gap between germline ends came to 16 bases. Germline V gene sequence: CDR1 MGHRA, CDR2 YSYEKL. CDR3 sequence: CASSQVVGHVGETQYF. In DNA form, the CDR3 reads TGCGCCAGCAGCCAAGTAGTGGGGCATGTTGGAGAGACCCAGTACTTC.

The V and J genes are TRBV7-9 and TRBJ1-1, with no clear D. Germline V gene sequence: CDR1 SEHNR, CDR2 FQNEAQ (reference sequence). V shed 9 bases and J shed 0 bases, with 8 bases lying between them. The CDR3 totals 12 residues. The CDR3, as DNA: TGTGCCAGTACCGGTTTGAACACTGAAGCTTTCTTT. Translated, it gives CASTGLNTEAFF.

The V gene is TRBV6-1, the J gene TRBJ1-3; the D is unclear. CDR1 is MNHNS and CDR2 is SASEGT in the germline V gene. Trimming left V 2 bases short and J 2 bases short, with 19 bases between. The CDR3 length is 18 residues. CDR3: CASSEKQPWASAGNTIYF. The CDR3 coding sequence is TGTGCCAGCAGTGAAAAACAACCGTGGGCCAGCGCTGGAAACACCATATATTTT.

V is TRBV19 and J is TRBJ2-1; 10 positions agree with TRBD2. Per germline, CDR1 LNHDA and CDR2 SQIVND (reference sequence). V was pared by 10 bases and J by 5 bases, with 17 bases of the junction left unmatched. This CDR3 contains 17 residues. The CDR3, as DNA: TGTGCCACCCCCCTTAGCGGGGGGCCCCATAACGACAATGAGCAGTTCTTC. Translation: CATPLSGGPHNDNEQFF.

V usage is TRBV19 and J usage is TRBJ2-7; D possibly corresponds to TRBD1 (6 bases). V lost 5 bases and J lost 7, with 15 bases in between. The CDR3 consists of 13 residues. Germline V gives CDR1 LNHDA, CDR2 SQIVND (reference sequence). CDR3 loop: CASSRDNLAEQYF. The CDR3 DNA is TGTGCCAGTAGTCGGGACAATCTGGCGGAGCAGTACTTC.

V is TRBV9 and J is TRBJ1-6; TRBD1 matches at 8 bases. The CDR3 covers 16 residues. Germline-derived CDR1 and CDR2 are SGDLS and YYNGEE. With 4 bases clipped from V and 10 bases from J, the junction kept 13 bases outside the gene matches. The CDR3 DNA reads as TGTGCCAGCAGCCTAAAACCTGGACAGGGTGGCTCACCCCTCCACTTT. It translates to CASSLKPGQGGSPLHF.

This clone was seen a few times. V and J are TRBV7-3 and TRBJ1-6; 7 positions agree with TRBD1. The CDR3 contains 11 residues. V was clipped by 9 bases and J by 17 bases; unmatched bases: 10. CDR1 and CDR2 (germline): SGHTA, FQGTGA. The CDR3 region has the DNA TGTGCCAGGGTCAGGGGGTCCCGGGTCCACTTT. This gives the protein CARVRGSRVHF.

The rearrangement links TRBV5-4 to TRBJ2-6; 8 bases map to TRBD1. The CDR3 totals 18 residues. Germline trimming cut 2 bases from V and 0 bases from J; bases unmatched to any gene: 7. CDR1 SGHNT and CDR2 YYREEE come from the germline V gene (reference sequence). The CDR3 DNA reads TGTGCCAGCAGCTTAGACAGGGGAGCAAACTCTGGGGCCAACGTCCTGACTTTC. This sequence encodes CASSLDRGANSGANVLTF.

The chain has TRBV2 and TRBJ1-2; D possibly corresponds to TRBD1 (5 bases). The CDR3 extends over 15 amino acids. Per germline, CDR1 SNHLY and CDR2 FYNNEI. V was shortened by 1 base and J by 1 base, with 10 bases between the two germline ends. CDR3 sequence: CASSEGGVGNYGYTF. The CDR3 DNA follows: TGTGCCAGCAGTGAAGGGGGGGTTGGTAACTATGGCTACACCTTC.

This sequence joins TRBV7-2 and TRBJ2-5; D gene ambiguous. The DNA end is a closer match to TRBJ2-7, so the J assignment may be wrong. Per germline, CDR1 SGHTA and CDR2 FQGNSA. There are 14 residues in the CDR3. This CDR3 reads CASSEIWVSYEQYF. The CDR3 nucleotides read TGTGCCAGCAGCGAAATCTGGGTCTCCTACGAGCAGTACTTC.

The chain links TRBV10-3 to TRBJ2-5; 12 bases map to TRBD2. The CDR3 covers 21 residues. Germline lookup yields CDR1 ENHRY and CDR2 SYGVKD. The ends lost 0 bases at V and 0 bases at J; junction bases unmatched: 14. In nucleotides, the CDR3 is TGTGCCATCAGTGAGTCGTCCATAAAGACTAGCGGGAGACTGTACCAAGAGACCCAGTACTTC. Residues: CAISESSIKTSGRLYQETQYF.

The chain couples TRBV19 to TRBJ2-6; a weak D match, TRBD2 (5 bases). V gave up 1 base and J gave up 4 bases, with 8 bases separating them. The CDR3 runs to 15 residues. From germline, CDR1 is LNHDA and CDR2 SQIVND (reference sequence). The CDR3 spells CASSIVSAGANVLTF. DNA of the CDR3: TGTGCCAGTAGTATAGTTAGCGCCGGGGCCAACGTCCTGACTTTC.

On this clone itself: Other DNA sequences in the same sample also yield this CDR3. The chain couples TRBV9 to TRBJ1-1; D gene uncertain. This CDR3 is built from 14 residues. CDR1 is SGDLS and CDR2 is YYNGEE in the germline V gene. V was shortened by 2 bases and J by 0 bases, with 8 bases between the two germline ends. In DNA form, the CDR3 reads TGTGCCAGCAGCGTGGGTGTAATGAACACTGAAGCTTTCTTT. This translates into CASSVGVMNTEAFF.

The CDR3 reads CASSLVGLPTEAFF. In DNA, the CDR3 is TGTGCCAGCAGCTTAGTAGGGCTCCCCACTGAAGCTTTCTTT. J is TRBJ1-1 and V is TRBV11-2, with D hard to call. The CDR3 has 14 residues. Germline-derived CDR1 and CDR2 are SGHAT and FQNNGV. V dropped 1 base and J dropped 4 bases, with 10 bases sitting between them.

This rearrangement joins TRBV4-3 to TRBJ2-1; 7 bases match TRBD2. The germline V gene encodes CDR1 LGHNA and CDR2 YSLEER. The CDR3 runs to 19 residues. The junction had 11 bases not matched to a gene; V was cut back by 0 bases and J by 0 bases. This CDR3 is CASSQDVERDWLSYNEQFF. The CDR3 nucleotides are TGCGCCAGCAGCCAAGATGTAGAGCGGGATTGGCTCTCCTACAATGAGCAGTTCTTC.

In this sample, this clone is medium-sized. This chain uses TRBV6-1 with TRBJ1-2; D is undetermined. Trimming removed 2 bases from V and 4 bases from J, with 14 bases in between. Germline V lookup: CDR1 MNHNS, CDR2 SASEGT. There are 15 residues in the CDR3. The CDR3 spells CASSERTPRTYGYTF. CDR3 nucleotides: TGTGCCAGCAGTGAACGGACTCCCCGGACCTATGGCTACACCTTC.

This clone showed up just a few times. The chain is built from TRBV4-2 and TRBJ2-3; possibly TRBD2 for D (6 bases). This CDR3 is 12 amino acids long. Germline CDR1 is LGHNA and CDR2 is YNFKEQ. Trimming shortened V by 5 bases and J by 6 bases, and 9 bases separated the two germline ends. The CDR3 DNA follows: TGTGCCAGCAGCGACACTAGCGATACGCAGTATTTT. This codes for CASSDTSDTQYF.

The rearrangement uses TRBV19 and TRBJ2-7; 7 bases are shared with TRBD1. Germline V gives CDR1 LNHDA, CDR2 SQIVND (reference sequence). This CDR3 is built from 15 residues. Trimming removed 5 bases from V and 2 bases from J; junction bases left unmatched: 9. The CDR3 DNA reads as TGTGCCAGTAGTTCCCACCACAGGGGTGCCTACGAGCAGTACTTC. Protein: CASSSHHRGAYEQYF.